The sequence of this TCR delta chain was determined in a study of Vδ1+ human thymocytes. V was shortened by 0 bases and J by 8 bases, with 40 bases between the two germline ends. This CDR3 is built from 23 residues. Germline CDR1 TSWWSYY, CDR2 QGS. Extracted RNA was reverse transcribed into cDNA. Multiplex PCR used pooled V-gene forward primers and a constant-region reverse primer to amplify CDR3s. TCRdb re-called clones from the multiplex PCR reads via CATT. The sample contains about 58,000 delta-chain clones, roughly 16% of which appear only once. General study results and limits: Thymic TRG and TRD repertoires appeared highly polyclonal, with Gaussian CDR3 length distributions. Roughly 22% of thymic delta-chain sequences were Vdelta2, with few Vdelta3, unlike blood Vdelta1+ controls. Many TRG clonotypes were shared between donors; TRD repertoires were essentially private.

The sample holds a few counts of this clone. Its antigen remains unknown. The rearrangement joins TRDV1 to TRDJ1; D is unclear. Sample: Vdelta1+ gamma-delta thymocytes from the thymus. The subset here: FACS-sorted CD3+ TCRalphabeta- TCRVdelta1+ TCRVdelta2- thymocytes. The receptor's source is a girl under three years old who had congenital heart surgery. CDR3 amino acids: CALGELGAIEASKLTRGNHKLIF. The CDR3, as DNA: TGTGCTCTTGGGGAACTGGGAGCCATTGAAGCATCAAAGCTTACCCGGGGCAACCACAAACTCATCTTT.